This TCR beta chain was found in a study of blood T cell repertoires in COVID-19. For the study at large: The study drew acute and convalescent COVID-19 samples from the United States, Italy and Spain. T cells, B-cell-depleted T cells, or PBMCs provided the cDNA or gDNA that served as material.

The assay was immunoSEQ multiplex PCR, and TCRdb's table has in-frame clones only and misses some. Of fewer than 200,000 clones listed, roughly 84% are singletons. Trimming at V came to 3 bases and at J to 8 bases, leaving 3 bases not matched to a gene. The CDR3 is 14 residues long. Per the germline V gene, CDR1 is LNHDA and CDR2 is SQIVND (reference sequence). Sequencing was performed on PBMCs or T cells enriched from blood (not recorded which). The V gene is TRBV19, the J gene TRBJ1-6; 8 nucleotides match TRBD1. The TCR originated in a woman aged 30 to 39 who had been exposed to COVID-19. The CDR3 coding sequence is TGTGCCAGTAGTATCGGGACAGGCGATTCACCCCTCCACTTT. It translates to CASSIGTGDSPLHF.